The clone carrying this TCR beta chain was detected a few times. This entry belongs to a study of naive and memory T cell subsets. V lost 2 bases and J lost 2; bases outside the gene matches: 5. The germline CDR1 and CDR2 sequences are DFQATT and SNEGSKA (reference sequence). The CDR3 length is 14 residues. The SP2 primer and nested alpha and beta constant region primers amplified ligated cDNA in four rounds. Alpha and beta constant region primers primed reverse transcription for blood and skin samples. Each CDR3 protein is one row after TCRdb ran MiXCR on the 5' RACE reads. Here the sample spans more than 50,000 distinct CDR3 sequences, approximately 8% being singletons. An oligonucleotide containing a UMI was ligated to the 3' end of TCR cDNA. RNA was extracted from less than 3 ml of whole blood of healthy adults.

The chain carries TRBV20-1 and TRBJ2-7, with 8 bases that match TRBD1. The sequence was obtained from a female donor in good health. The CDR3 protein is CSARSDRAAYEQYF. The CDR3 nucleotides are TGCAGTGCTAGATCGGACAGGGCCGCCTACGAGCAGTACTTC.